These 24 T cell receptor beta chains were sequenced from one sample in a study of molecular identifiers for immune sequencing clone quantification. Via MiXCR, TCRdb re-called the PCR reads, giving one row per CDR3 protein. Of about 330,000 distinct CDR3 sequences in the sample, 24% were seen once. Sequencing input: naive CD8+ T cells from blood, with Jurkat cell RNA spiked in. Described subset: FACS-sorted CD8+CD4-CCR7+CD45RA+ naive T cells. The origin of the receptors is a human donor in good health. Some libraries in this study had Jurkat cell RNA spiked in.

Comment on this clonotype: Mismatch with germline at one junction end may stem from a read error. The chain employs TRBV9 and TRBJ1-5; 7 nucleotides match TRBD1. Looked up from germline, CDR1 is SGDLS and CDR2 is YYNGEE. This CDR3 has 14 residues. The CDR3 here is CACSVEGAGQPQHF. Here the CDR3 DNA reads TGTGCCTGCAGCGTCGAGGGGGCAGGTCAGCCCCAGCATTTT.

Turning to this clonotype: This could be a read error, since a much larger clone is one nucleotide away. The chain recombines TRBV29-1 with TRBJ1-2; D possibly corresponds to TRBD1 (5 bases). From germline, CDR1 is SQVTM and CDR2 ANQGSEA. The CDR3 has 16 amino acids. Deletions cut 8 bases from V and 1 base from J, with 23 bases between. CDR3 bases: TGCAGCATGACAGTCAAGACAGAGGGCATTAACTATGGCTACACCTTC. Translated: CSMTVKTEGINYGYTF.

On this clonotype: A read error may be the cause here, since a much bigger clone is one base away. The V and J genes are TRBV5-6 and TRBJ1-5; D unresolved. Gene TRBJ2-3 matches the end of the DNA better, so the J call may be wrong. The germline V gene has CDR1 SGHDT and CDR2 YYEEEE. The CDR3 covers 12 residues. CDR3 loop: CASSLGWQPQYF. CDR3 DNA sequence: TGTGCCAGCAGCTTGGGTTGGCAGCCCCAGTATTTT.

This clonotype was seen at least ten times. The V and J genes are TRBV5-4 and TRBJ2-7, with D possibly being TRBD2 (6 bases). Per germline, CDR1 SGHNT and CDR2 YYREEE (reference sequence). The CDR3 sequence is 15 residues long. The germline V and J ends were trimmed by 4 bases and 2 bases, with 16 bases remaining between them. The CDR3 nucleotides are TGTGCCAGCAGCCCTGGTCGGGACTTTCCCTACGAGCAGTACTTC. This codes for CASSPGRDFPYEQYF. Complete variable domain (other parts from reference TRBV5-4 and TRBJ2-7): ETGVTQSPTHLIKTRGQQVTLRCSSQSGHNTVSWYQQALGQGPQFIFQYYREEENGRGNFPPRFSGLQFPNYSSELNVNALELDDSALYLCASSPGRDFPYEQYFGPGTRLTVT.

About this clonotype itself: It may be a read error: a sequence one base away is much more abundant. This chain joins TRBV15 and TRBJ2-3, with D unclear. Germline CDR1 reads LNHNV; CDR2 reads YYDKDF (reference sequence). The CDR3 runs to 16 residues. Trimming removed 0 bases from V and 4 bases from J, with 14 bases in between. The CDR3 DNA follows: TGTGCCACCAGCAGAGATCCCCCCGAGGACCCAGATACGCAGTATTTT. Translated, it gives CATSRDPPEDPDTQYF.

This clonotype showed up just a few times. V is TRBV20-1 and J is TRBJ2-7, with 7 positions matching TRBD2. Germline V gives CDR1 DFQATT, CDR2 SNEGSKA (reference sequence). With V trimmed by 6 bases and J by 1 base, 9 bases remained unmatched. The CDR3 is 14 amino acids. CDR3 sequence reads: CSAIGLDTSYEQYF. The CDR3 region has the DNA TGCAGTGCGATCGGACTAGACACATCCTACGAGCAGTACTTC.

Remarks on this clonotype: This may be a read error, as it is one base from a much larger clone. The CDR3 region is CARSLQGDTQYF. The CDR3 bases are TGTGCCCGCAGCCTGCAGGGCGATACGCAGTATTTT. The chain links TRBV14 to TRBJ2-3, with D possibly matching TRBD1 (5 bases). The CDR3 is 12 residues long. The germline gives CDR1 SGHDN, CDR2 FVKESK.

The chain joins TRBV20-1 to TRBJ2-7, with D possibly being TRBD1 or TRBD2 (5 bases each). The V gene's germline CDR1 is DFQATT and CDR2 SNEGSKA (reference sequence). The CDR3 is 16 residues long. Trimming shortened V by 1 base and J by 4 bases, and 20 bases separated the two germline ends. The CDR3 sequence is CSARVAWRRGVYEQYF. As DNA, the CDR3 is TGCAGTGCTAGAGTGGCGTGGCGGAGAGGGGTTTACGAGCAGTACTTC.

This clonotype showed up many times. At one end, the junction sequence differs from germline, possibly due to a read error. V is TRBV12-3 or TRBV12-4 and J is TRBJ2-1; possibly TRBD1 or TRBD2 for D (5 bases each). This CDR3 is built from 13 residues. CDR3 loop: CASSHPQRDEPVF. In DNA, the CDR3 is TGTGCCAGCAGCCACCCTCAGAGGGACGAACCGGTCTTC.

In this sample, this clonotype turned up many times. The rearrangement joins TRBV6-2 or TRBV6-3 to TRBJ1-1; D not certain. V lost 0 bases to trimming and J lost 1 base, with 12 bases between them. The CDR3 totals 16 residues. CDR1 is MNHEY and CDR2 is SVGEGT in the germline V gene. CDR3 nucleotides: TGTGCCAGCAGTTACTCGACCTACAGACCGAACACTGAAGCTTTCTTT. Translating it yields CASSYSTYRPNTEAFF.

With respect to this clonotype: A clone one base away is much larger, so this may be a read error. The chain carries TRBV28 and TRBJ2-2; the D gene is possibly TRBD1 (6 bases). The length of the CDR3 is 13 residues. Germline V lookup: CDR1 MDHEN, CDR2 SYDVKM. CDR3 in amino acids: CGVGTQNTGELFF. DNA for the CDR3: TGTGGGGTCGGGACACAGAACACCGGGGAGCTGTTTTTT.

This clonotype was counted many times. This chain joins TRBV7-2 and TRBJ1-1; no firm D call. V lost 7 bases, J lost 6 bases, and 12 bases lay in between. The CDR3 spans 12 residues. The germline V gene encodes CDR1 SGHTA and CDR2 FQGNSA. This CDR3 is CASTIPDPEAFF. CDR3 bases: TGTGCCAGCACCATCCCCGACCCTGAAGCTTTCTTT.

The chain joins TRBV29-1 to TRBJ2-1, with 14 bases lining up with TRBD2. There are 16 residues in the CDR3. J gave up 9 bases and V 1 base, and 8 bases lay outside the gene matches. The germline gives CDR1 SQVTM, CDR2 ANQGSEA. The CDR3 DNA is TGCAGCGTTGAAGCGGGACTAGCGGGAGACCTCGGTGAGCAGTTCTTC. Protein product: CSVEAGLAGDLGEQFF.

This rearrangement joins TRBV23-1 to TRBJ2-7; D is undetermined. TRBV23-1 is assigned to the ORF class and has an uncertain function. V lost 6 bases to trimming and J lost 3 bases, with 18 bases between them. The CDR3 runs 15 residues. The CDR3 sequence: CASSTRKWRNYEQYF. CDR3 DNA: TGCGCCAGCAGCACCCGAAAATGGCGCAACTACGAGCAGTACTTC.

A remark on this clonotype: One junction end disagrees with the germline gene, perhaps due to a read error. The J gene is TRBJ2-1, the V gene TRBV4-1; D may correspond to TRBD1 or TRBD2 (5 bases each). Per germline, CDR1 MGHRA and CDR2 YSYEKL. CDR3 length: 19 residues. For the CDR3, the DNA is TGCGCCAGCAGGCAAGAAACTTTGAGATCCCCGGGACCTTACAATGAGCAGTTCTTC. This codes for CASRQETLRSPGPYNEQFF.

This clonotype was counted ten times or more. The V call is TRBV5-1, the J call TRBJ2-5; 14 positions agree with TRBD2. After removal of 6 bases from V and 4 bases from J, the junction contained 17 bases not matched to a gene. This CDR3 is 19 amino acids long. The germline V gene has CDR1 SGHRS and CDR2 YFSETQ. CDR3 DNA sequence: TGCGCCAGCAACAACGGAGAGACTAGCGGGAGGGTCCTCGCAGAGACCCAGTACTTC. Amino acid sequence: CASNNGETSGRVLAETQYF. Full variable domain (rest looked up from reference TRBV5-1 and TRBJ2-5): KAGVTQTPRYLIKTRGQQVTLSCSPISGHRSVSWYQQTPGQGLQFLFEYFSETQRNKGNFPGRFSGRQFSNSRSEMNVSTLELGDSALYLCASNNGETSGRVLAETQYFGPGTRLLVL.

This CDR3 is CASIRRSGDYTGELFF. The CDR3 nucleotides read TGTGCCAGCATCCGACGGAGCGGGGACTACACCGGGGAGCTGTTTTTT. The V and J genes are TRBV6-1 and TRBJ2-2; 7 positions match TRBD2. The CDR3 is 16 residues long. J gave up 3 bases and V 7 bases, and 11 bases lay outside the gene matches. From germline, CDR1 is MNHNS and CDR2 SASEGT.

About this clonotype: This sequence may be a read error, since a much larger clone differs from it by one base. The rearrangement uses TRBV27 and TRBJ2-3; TRBD2 matches 12 bases. The CDR3 runs to 15 residues. Germline V gene data show CDR1 as MNHEY and CDR2 as SMNVEV (reference sequence). CDR3 loop: CACSPTSGGRDTQYF. The CDR3 DNA sequence: TGTGCCTGCAGTCCTACTAGCGGGGGGCGAGATACGCAGTATTTT.

Notes on this clonotype: One base away lies a much larger clone, so this may be a sequencing read error. The chain carries TRBV7-2 and TRBJ1-1; no clear D gene. The length of the CDR3 is 16 residues. The germline CDR1 and CDR2 sequences are SGHTA and FQGNSA. CDR3 sequence: CASSLRTDPPVSDAFF. The CDR3 DNA follows: TGTGCCAGCAGCTTAAGAACGGACCCCCCCGTCTCTGACGCTTTCTTT.

This clonotype turned up a few times. The rearrangement links TRBV15 to TRBJ2-1, with D tentatively TRBD1 or TRBD2 (5 bases each). V was shortened by 6 bases and J by 6 bases, with 21 bases between the two germline ends. From germline, CDR1 is LNHNV and CDR2 YYDKDF (reference sequence). This CDR3 is 16 amino acids long. CDR3 amino acids: CATRKKRGPAPNEQFF. The CDR3 DNA reads TGTGCCACCAGGAAGAAACGGGGACCTGCCCCCAATGAGCAGTTCTTC.

This clonotype was found a few times. The rearrangement uses TRBV11-2 and TRBJ2-1, with no clear D. V was clipped by 1 base and J by 12 bases, with 7 bases between them. Germline CDR1 SGHAT, CDR2 FQNNGV. CDR3 length: 11 residues. The CDR3 here is CASSLVDLQFF. For the CDR3, the DNA is TGTGCCAGCAGCTTAGTGGATTTGCAGTTCTTC.

This clonotype was seen a handful of times. V usage is TRBV27 and J usage is TRBJ1-2; 9 bases line up with TRBD1. J was trimmed by 0 bases and V by 8 bases; bases with no gene match: 13. There are 17 residues in the CDR3. Germline V gene lookup returns CDR1 MNHEY and CDR2 SMNVEV (reference sequence). DNA for the CDR3: TGTGCCAGCTTTGAACCGGACAGGGGAAAAGCTAACTATGGCTACACCTTC. It is translated as CASFEPDRGKANYGYTF.

This clonotype appeared many times. The chain has TRBV5-1 and TRBJ1-4; 9 bases are a match to TRBD1. CDR1 and CDR2 from the germline V gene are SGHRS and YFSETQ. The CDR3 loop spans 19 amino acids. The trim removed 4 bases at V and 6 bases at J, leaving 19 bases unmatched. The CDR3 sequence is CASSIGNRDRAFRDEKLFF. Here the CDR3 DNA reads TGCGCCAGCAGCATAGGAAACCGGGACAGGGCGTTTAGAGATGAAAAACTGTTTTTT.

Ten or more counts support this clonotype. CDR3: CASSQGGEMNTEAFF. The CDR3 DNA is TGTGCCAGCAGCCAAGGCGGGGAGATGAACACTGAAGCTTTCTTT. The chain couples TRBV4-2 to TRBJ1-1, with D unresolved. The CDR3 spans 15 residues. In germline, CDR1 is LGHNA, CDR2 YNFKEQ. V was trimmed by 1 base and J by 0 bases, leaving 9 bases between them.